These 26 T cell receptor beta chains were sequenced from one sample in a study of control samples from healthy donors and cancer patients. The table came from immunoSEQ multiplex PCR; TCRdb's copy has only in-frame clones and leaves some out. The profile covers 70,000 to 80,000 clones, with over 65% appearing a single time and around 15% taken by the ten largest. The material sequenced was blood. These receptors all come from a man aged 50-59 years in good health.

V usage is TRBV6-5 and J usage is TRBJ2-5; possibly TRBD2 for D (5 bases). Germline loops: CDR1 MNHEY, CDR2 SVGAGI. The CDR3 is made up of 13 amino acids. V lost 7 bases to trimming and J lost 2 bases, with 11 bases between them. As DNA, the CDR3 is TGTGCCAGCAATTCAGGAGGACAAGAGACCCAGTACTTC. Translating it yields CASNSGGQETQYF.

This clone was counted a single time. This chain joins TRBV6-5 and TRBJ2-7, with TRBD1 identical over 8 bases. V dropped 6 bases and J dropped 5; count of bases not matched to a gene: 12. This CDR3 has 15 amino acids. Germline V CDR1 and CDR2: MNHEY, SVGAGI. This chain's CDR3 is CASRPDRGVLDEQYF. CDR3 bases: TGTGCCAGCAGGCCCGACAGGGGTGTTCTCGACGAGCAGTACTTC.

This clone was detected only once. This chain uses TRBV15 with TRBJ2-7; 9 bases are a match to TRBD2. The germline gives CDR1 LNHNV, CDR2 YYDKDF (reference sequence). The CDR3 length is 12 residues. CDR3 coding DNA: TGTACCGCAGGGACTAGCCGATACGAGCAGTACTTC. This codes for CTAGTSRYEQYF.

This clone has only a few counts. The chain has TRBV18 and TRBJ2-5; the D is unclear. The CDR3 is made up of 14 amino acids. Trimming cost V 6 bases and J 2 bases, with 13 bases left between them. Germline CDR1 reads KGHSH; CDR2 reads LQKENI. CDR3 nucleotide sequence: TGTGCCAGCTCGAACCAGGCAGGTCAAGAGACCCAGTACTTC. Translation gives CASSNQAGQETQYF.

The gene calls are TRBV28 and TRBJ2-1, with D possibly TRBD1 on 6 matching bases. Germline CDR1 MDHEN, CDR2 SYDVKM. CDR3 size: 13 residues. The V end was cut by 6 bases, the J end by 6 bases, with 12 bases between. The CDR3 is CASRLTGGNEQFF. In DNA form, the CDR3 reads TGTGCCAGCAGGCTGACAGGAGGCAATGAGCAGTTCTTC.

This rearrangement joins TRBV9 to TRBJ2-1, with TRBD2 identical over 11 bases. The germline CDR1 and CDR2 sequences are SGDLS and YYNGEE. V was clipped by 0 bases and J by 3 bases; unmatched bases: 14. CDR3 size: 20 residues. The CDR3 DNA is TGTGCCAGCAGCGTAGATCTGACGGCCTCCGGGACTAGCGGCTACAATGAGCAGTTCTTC. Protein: CASSVDLTASGTSGYNEQFF.

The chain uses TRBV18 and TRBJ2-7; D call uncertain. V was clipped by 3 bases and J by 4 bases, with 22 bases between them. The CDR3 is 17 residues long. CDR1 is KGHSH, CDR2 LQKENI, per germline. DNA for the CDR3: TGTGCCAGCTCACCTGGGCCAAAACTGAAAAAAACTTACGAGCAGTACTTC. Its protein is CASSPGPKLKKTYEQYF. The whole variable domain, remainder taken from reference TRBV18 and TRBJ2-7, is NAGVMQNPRHLVRRRGQEARLRCSPMKGHSHVYWYRQLPEEGLKFMVYLQKENIIDESGMPKERFSAEFPKEGPSILRIQQVVRGDSAAYFCASSPGPKLKKTYEQYFGPGTRLTVT.

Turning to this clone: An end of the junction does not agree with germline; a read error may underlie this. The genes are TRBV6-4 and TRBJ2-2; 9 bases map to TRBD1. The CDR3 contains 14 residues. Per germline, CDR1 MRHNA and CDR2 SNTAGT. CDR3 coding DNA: TGTGCCAGCAGGGGACAGGGTCACACCAGGGAGCTGTTTTTT. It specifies CASRGQGHTRELFF.

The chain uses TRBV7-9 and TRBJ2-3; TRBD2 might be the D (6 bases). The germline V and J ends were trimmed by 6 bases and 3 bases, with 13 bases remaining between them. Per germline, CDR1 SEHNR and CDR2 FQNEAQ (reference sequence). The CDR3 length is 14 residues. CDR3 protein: CASSQTSTTDTQYF. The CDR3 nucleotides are TGTGCCAGCAGTCAGACTAGTACAACAGATACGCAGTATTTT.

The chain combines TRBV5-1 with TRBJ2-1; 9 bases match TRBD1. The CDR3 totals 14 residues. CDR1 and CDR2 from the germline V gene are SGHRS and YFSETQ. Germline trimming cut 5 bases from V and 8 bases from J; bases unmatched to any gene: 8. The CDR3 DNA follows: TGCGCCAGCAGGCCCCGGGACAGGGACGATGAGCAGTTCTTC. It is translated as CASRPRDRDDEQFF. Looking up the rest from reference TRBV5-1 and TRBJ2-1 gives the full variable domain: KAGVTQTPRYLIKTRGQQVTLSCSPISGHRSVSWYQQTPGQGLQFLFEYFSETQRNKGNFPGRFSGRQFSNSRSEMNVSTLELGDSALYLCASRPRDRDDEQFFGPGTRLTVL.

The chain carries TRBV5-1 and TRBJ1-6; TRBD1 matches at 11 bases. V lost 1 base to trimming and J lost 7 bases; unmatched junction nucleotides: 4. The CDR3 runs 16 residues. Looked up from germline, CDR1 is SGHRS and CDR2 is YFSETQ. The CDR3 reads CASSLIGQGANSPLHF. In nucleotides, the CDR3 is TGCGCCAGCAGCTTGATAGGACAGGGGGCGAATTCACCCCTCCACTTT. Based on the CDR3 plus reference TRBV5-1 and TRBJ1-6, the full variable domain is KAGVTQTPRYLIKTRGQQVTLSCSPISGHRSVSWYQQTPGQGLQFLFEYFSETQRNKGNFPGRFSGRQFSNSRSEMNVSTLELGDSALYLCASSLIGQGANSPLHFGNGTRLTVT.

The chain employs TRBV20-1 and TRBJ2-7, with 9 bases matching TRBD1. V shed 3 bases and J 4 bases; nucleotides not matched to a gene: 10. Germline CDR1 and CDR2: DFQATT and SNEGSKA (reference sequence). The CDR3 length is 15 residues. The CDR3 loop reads CSASLRDRAIYEQYF. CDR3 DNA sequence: TGCAGTGCTAGTCTACGGGACAGGGCGATTTACGAGCAGTACTTC.

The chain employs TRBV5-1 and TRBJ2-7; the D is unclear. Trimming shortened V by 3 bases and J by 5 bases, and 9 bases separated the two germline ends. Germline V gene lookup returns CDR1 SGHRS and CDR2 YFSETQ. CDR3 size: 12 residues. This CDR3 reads CASSSTINEQYF. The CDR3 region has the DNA TGCGCCAGCAGCTCGACGATCAACGAGCAGTACTTC.

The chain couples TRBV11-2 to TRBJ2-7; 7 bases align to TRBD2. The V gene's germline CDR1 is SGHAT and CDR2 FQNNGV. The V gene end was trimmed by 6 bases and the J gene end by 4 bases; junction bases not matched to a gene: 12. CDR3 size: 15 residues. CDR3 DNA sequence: TGTGCCAGCAGTGTCGGGGGTAGCGGGTTATACGAGCAGTACTTC. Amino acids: CASSVGGSGLYEQYF.

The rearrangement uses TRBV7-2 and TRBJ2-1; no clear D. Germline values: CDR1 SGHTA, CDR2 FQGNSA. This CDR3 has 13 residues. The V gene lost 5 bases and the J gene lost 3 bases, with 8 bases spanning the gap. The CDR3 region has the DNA TGTGCCAGCAGCCGACAACGCTACAATGAGCAGTTCTTC. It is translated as CASSRQRYNEQFF.

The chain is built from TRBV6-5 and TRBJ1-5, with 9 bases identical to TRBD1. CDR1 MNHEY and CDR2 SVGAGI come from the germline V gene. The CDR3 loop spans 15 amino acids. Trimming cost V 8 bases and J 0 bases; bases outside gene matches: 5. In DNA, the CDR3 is TGTGCCAGCCGGACAGGGGTCAATAGCAATCAGCCCCAGCATTTT. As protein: CASRTGVNSNQPQHF.

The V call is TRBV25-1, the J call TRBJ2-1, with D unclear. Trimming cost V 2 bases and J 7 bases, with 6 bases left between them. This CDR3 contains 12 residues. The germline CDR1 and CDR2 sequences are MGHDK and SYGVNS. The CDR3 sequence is CASSEVSNEQFF. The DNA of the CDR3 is TGTGCCAGCAGTGAAGTGTCAAATGAGCAGTTCTTC.

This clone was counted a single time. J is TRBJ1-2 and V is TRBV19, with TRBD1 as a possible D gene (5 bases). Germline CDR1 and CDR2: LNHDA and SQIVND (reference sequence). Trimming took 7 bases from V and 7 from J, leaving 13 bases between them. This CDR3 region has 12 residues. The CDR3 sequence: CASIGEDLGYTF. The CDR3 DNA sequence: TGTGCCAGTATAGGGGAGGACCTTGGCTACACCTTC.

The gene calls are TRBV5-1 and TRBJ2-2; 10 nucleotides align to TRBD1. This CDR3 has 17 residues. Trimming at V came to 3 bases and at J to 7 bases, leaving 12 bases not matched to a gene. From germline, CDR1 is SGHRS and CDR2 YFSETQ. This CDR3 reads CASSSQFGTGDYGELFF. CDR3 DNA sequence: TGCGCCAGCAGCTCCCAGTTTGGGACAGGGGATTACGGGGAGCTGTTTTTT.

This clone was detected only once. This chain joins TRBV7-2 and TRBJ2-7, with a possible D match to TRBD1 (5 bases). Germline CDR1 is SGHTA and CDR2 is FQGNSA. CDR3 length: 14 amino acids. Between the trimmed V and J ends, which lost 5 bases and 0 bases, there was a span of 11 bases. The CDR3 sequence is CASSPQGRSYEQYF. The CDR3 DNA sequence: TGTGCCAGCAGCCCTCAGGGCCGCTCCTACGAGCAGTACTTC.

The CDR3 sequence is CASSHHPRGYSGANVLTF. CDR3 coding DNA: TGTGCCAGCAGCCATCACCCTCGGGGGTACTCTGGGGCCAACGTCCTGACTTTC. This chain connects TRBV7-2 to TRBJ2-6; D perhaps matches TRBD2 (6 bases). Trimming cost V 5 bases and J 0 bases, with 17 bases left between them. The CDR3 runs 18 residues. CDR1 is SGHTA and CDR2 is FQGNSA in the germline V gene.

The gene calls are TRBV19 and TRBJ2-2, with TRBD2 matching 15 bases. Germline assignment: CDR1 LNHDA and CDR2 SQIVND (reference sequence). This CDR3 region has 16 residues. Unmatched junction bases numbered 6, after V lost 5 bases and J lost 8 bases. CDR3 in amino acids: CASSWTSGRVSGELFF. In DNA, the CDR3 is TGTGCCAGTAGTTGGACTAGCGGGAGGGTATCGGGGGAGCTGTTTTTT.

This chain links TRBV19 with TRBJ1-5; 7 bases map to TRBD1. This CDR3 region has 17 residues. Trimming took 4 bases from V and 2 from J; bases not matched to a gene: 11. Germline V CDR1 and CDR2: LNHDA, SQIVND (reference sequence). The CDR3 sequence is CASSTTLSGTGNQPQHF. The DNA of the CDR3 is TGTGCCAGTAGTACCACCCTCTCCGGGACAGGCAATCAGCCCCAGCATTTT.

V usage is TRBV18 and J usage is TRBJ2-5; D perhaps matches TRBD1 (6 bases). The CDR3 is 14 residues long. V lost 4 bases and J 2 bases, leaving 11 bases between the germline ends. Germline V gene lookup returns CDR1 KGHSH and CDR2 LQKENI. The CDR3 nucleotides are TGTGCCAGCTCACTCTACAGGGAACAAGAGACCCAGTACTTC. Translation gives CASSLYREQETQYF.

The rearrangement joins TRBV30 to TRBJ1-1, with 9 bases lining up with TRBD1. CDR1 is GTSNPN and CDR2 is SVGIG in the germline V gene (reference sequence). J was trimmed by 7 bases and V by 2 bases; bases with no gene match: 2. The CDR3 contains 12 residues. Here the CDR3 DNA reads TGTGCCTGGAGTCGGGACAGGGATGAAGCTTTCTTT. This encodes CAWSRDRDEAFF.

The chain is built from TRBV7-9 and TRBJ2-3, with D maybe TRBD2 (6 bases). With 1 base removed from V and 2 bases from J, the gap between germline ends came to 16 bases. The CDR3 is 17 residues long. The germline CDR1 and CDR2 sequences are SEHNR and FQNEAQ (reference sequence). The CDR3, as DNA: TGTGCCAGCAGCTTAGGGAAACTGGAGGGCGCCACAGATACGCAGTATTTT. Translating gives CASSLGKLEGATDTQYF.